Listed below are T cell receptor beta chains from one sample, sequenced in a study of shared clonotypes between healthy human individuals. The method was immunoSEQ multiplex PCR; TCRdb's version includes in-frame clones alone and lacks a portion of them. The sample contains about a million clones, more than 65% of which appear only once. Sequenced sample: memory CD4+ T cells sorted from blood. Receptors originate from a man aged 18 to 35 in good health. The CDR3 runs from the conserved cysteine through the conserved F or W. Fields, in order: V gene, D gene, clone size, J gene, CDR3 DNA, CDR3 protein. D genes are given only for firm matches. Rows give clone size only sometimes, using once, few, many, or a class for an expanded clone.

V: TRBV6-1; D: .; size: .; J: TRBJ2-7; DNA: TGTGCCAGCAGTGAAGGGGTGGCGGGGATTACGTCCTACGAGCAGTACTTC; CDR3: CASSEGVAGITSYEQYF
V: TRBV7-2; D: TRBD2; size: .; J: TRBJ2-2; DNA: TGTGCCAGCAGCTTAGCGGGACTAGCGTCCACCGGGGAGCTGTTTTTT; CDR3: CASSLAGLASTGELFF
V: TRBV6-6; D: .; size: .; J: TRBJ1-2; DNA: TGTGCCAGCACCCTTGGGAGCCGTAATGGCTACACCTTC; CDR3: CASTLGSRNGYTF
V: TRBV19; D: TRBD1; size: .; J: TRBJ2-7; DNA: TGTGCCAGTAGTACGATGACGTGGGACAGCGCCTACGAGCAGTACTTC; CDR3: CASSTMTWDSAYEQYF
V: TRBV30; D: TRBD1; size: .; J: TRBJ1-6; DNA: TGTGCCTGGAGAGGGGACAGGGTTTCGACATCCGATAATTCACCCCTCCACTTT; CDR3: CAWRGDRVSTSDNSPLHF
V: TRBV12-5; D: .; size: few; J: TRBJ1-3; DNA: TGTGCTACAAGGCAGGACTCTGGAAACACCATATATTTT; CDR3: CATRQDSGNTIYF
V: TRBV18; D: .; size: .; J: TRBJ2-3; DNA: TGTGCCAGCTCACCCGGACCCAAAGTCACAGATACGCAGTATTTT; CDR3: CASSPGPKVTDTQYF
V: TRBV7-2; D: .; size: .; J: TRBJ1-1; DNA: TGTGCCAGCAGTTACGGGACTTTGAACACTGAAGCTTTCTTT; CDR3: CASSYGTLNTEAFF
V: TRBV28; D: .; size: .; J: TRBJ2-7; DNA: TGTGCCAGCAGATCTTCAGGCTCCTACGAGCAGTACTTC; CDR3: CASRSSGSYEQYF
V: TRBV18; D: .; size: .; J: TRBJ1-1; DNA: TGTGCCAGCTCACCACCGATGGGATTGAACACTGAAGCTTTCTTT; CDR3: CASSPPMGLNTEAFF
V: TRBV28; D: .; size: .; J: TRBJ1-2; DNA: TGTGCCAGCAGTTGGGGTAGCTATGGCTACACCTTC; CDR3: CASSWGSYGYTF
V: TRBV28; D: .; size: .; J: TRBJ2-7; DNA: TGTGCCAGCAGCACTCCCCGCGGGGGGACAGATCAATACGAGCAGTACTTC; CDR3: CASSTPRGGTDQYEQYF
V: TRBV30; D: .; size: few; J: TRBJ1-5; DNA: TGTGCCTGGAGTGTAGTCGGGAGGCTTGGCGGGCCCCAGCATTTT; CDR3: CAWSVVGRLGGPQHF
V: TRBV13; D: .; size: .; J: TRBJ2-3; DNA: TGTGCCAGCAGCTTAGGGGGGACTTCGGGTACGCAGTATTTT; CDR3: CASSLGGTSGTQYF
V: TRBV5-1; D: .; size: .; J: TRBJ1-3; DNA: TGCGCCAGCAGCTTGGGGCAGACAGCCTCTGGAAACACCATATATTTT; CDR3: CASSLGQTASGNTIYF
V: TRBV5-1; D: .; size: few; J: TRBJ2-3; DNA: TGCGCCAGCAGCTTGCGGCAGGGCAAATCAGATACGCAGTATTTT; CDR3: CASSLRQGKSDTQYF
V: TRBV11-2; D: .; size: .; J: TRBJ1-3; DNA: TGTGCCAGCAGCTTTTTTGCGAGCTCTGGAAACACCATATATTTT; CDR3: CASSFFASSGNTIYF
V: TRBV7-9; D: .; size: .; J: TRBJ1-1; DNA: TGTGCCAGCAGCTTAGAGGTAATAGCTGAAGCTTTCTTT; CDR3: CASSLEVIAEAFF
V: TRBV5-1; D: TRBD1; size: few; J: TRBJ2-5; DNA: TGCGCCAGCAGTCCTACAGGGGGCCGAGAGACCCAGTACTTC; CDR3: CASSPTGGRETQYF